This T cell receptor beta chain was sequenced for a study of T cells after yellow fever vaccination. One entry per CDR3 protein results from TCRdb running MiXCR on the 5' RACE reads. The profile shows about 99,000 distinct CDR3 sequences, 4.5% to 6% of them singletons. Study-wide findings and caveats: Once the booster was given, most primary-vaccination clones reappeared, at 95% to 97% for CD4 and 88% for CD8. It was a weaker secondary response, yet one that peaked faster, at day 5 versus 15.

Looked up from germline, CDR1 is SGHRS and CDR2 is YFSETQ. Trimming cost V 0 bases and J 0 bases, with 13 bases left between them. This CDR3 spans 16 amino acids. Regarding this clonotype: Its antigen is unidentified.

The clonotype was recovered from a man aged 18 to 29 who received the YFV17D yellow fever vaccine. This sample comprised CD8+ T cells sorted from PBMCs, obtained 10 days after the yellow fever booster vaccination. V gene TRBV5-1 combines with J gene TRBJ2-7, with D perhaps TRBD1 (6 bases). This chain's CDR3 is CASSLARQGSSYEQYF. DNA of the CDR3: TGCGCCAGCAGCTTGGCCCGGCAGGGGAGCTCCTACGAGCAGTACTTC.